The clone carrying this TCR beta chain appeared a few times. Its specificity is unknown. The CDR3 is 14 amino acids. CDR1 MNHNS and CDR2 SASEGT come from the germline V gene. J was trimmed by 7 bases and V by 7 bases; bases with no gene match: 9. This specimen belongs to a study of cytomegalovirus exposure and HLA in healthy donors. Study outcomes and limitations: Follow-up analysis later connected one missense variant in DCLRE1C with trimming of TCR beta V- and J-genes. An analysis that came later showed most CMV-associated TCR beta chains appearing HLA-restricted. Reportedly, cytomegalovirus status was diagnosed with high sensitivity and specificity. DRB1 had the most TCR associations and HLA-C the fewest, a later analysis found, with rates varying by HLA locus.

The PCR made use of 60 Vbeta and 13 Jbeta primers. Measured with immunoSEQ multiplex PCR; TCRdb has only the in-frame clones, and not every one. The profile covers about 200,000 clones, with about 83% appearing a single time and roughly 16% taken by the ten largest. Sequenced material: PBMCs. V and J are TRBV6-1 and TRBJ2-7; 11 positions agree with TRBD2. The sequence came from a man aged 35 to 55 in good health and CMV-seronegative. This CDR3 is CASKLLAGEGEQYF. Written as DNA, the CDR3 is TGTGCCAGCAAGTTACTAGCGGGAGAGGGTGAGCAGTACTTC.